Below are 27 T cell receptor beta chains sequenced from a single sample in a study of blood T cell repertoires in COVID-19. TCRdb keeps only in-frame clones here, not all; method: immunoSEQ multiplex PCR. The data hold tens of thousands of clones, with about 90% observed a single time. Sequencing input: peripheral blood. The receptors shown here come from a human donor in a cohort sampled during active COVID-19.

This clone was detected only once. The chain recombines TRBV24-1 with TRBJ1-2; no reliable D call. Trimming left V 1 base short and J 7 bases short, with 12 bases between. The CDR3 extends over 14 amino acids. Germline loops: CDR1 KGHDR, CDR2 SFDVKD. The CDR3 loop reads CATSDLTGISGYTF. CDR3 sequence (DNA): TGTGCCACCAGTGATTTAACGGGGATCAGTGGCTACACCTTC.

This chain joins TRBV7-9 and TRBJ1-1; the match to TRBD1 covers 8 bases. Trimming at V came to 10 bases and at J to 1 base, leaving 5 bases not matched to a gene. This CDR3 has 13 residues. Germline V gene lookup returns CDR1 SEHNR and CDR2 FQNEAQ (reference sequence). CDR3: CAISGTGNTEAFF. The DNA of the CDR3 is TGTGCCATCTCCGGGACAGGGAACACTGAAGCTTTCTTT. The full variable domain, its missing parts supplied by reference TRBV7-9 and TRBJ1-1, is DTGVSQNPRHKITKRGQNVTFRCDPISEHNRLYWYRQTLGQGPEFLTYFQNEAQLEKSRLLSDRFSAERPKGSFSTLEIQRTEQGDSAMYLCAISGTGNTEAFFGQGTRLTVV.

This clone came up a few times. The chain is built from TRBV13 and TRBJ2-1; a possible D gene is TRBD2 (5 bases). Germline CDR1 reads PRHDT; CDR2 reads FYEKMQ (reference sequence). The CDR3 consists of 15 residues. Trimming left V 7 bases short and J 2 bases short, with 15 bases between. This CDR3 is CASNREGTAYNEQFF. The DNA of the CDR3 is TGTGCCAGCAACAGAGAGGGAACCGCCTACAATGAGCAGTTCTTC.

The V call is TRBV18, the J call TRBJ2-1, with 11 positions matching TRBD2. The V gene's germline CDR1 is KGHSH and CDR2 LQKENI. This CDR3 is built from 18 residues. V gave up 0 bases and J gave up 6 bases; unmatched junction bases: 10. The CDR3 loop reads CASSPPNVPLAGGNEQFF. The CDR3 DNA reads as TGTGCCAGCTCACCACCGAACGTGCCTCTAGCGGGAGGCAATGAGCAGTTCTTC.

DNA of the CDR3: TGTGCCAGTAATTCCGGGGTCGACTATGGCTACACCTTC. This codes for CASNSGVDYGYTF. The rearrangement links TRBV19 to TRBJ1-2; D gene ambiguous. The germline CDR1 and CDR2 sequences are LNHDA and SQIVND (reference sequence). V lost 7 bases and J 3 bases, leaving 12 bases between the germline ends. CDR3 size: 13 residues.

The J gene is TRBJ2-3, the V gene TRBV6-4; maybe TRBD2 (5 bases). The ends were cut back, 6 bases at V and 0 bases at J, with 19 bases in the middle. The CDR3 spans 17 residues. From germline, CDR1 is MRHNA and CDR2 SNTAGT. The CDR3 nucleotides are TGTGCCAGCAGGATCTACGTCTCGGGATCTAGCACAGATACGCAGTATTTT. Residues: CASRIYVSGSSTDTQYF.

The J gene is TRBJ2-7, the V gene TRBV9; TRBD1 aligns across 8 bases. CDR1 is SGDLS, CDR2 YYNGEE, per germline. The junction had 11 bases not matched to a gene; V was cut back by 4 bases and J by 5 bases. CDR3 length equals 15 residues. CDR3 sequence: CASSPTGQVYNEQYF. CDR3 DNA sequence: TGTGCCAGCAGCCCGACGGGACAGGTATATAACGAGCAGTACTTC.

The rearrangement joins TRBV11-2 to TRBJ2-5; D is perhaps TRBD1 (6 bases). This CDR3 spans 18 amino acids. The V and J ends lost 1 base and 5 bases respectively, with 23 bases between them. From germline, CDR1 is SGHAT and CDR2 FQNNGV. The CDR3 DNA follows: TGTGCCAGCAGCTTAGCTCCCTTAGGCAGGGGAGTGCGGGAGACCCAGTACTTC. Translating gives CASSLAPLGRGVRETQYF.

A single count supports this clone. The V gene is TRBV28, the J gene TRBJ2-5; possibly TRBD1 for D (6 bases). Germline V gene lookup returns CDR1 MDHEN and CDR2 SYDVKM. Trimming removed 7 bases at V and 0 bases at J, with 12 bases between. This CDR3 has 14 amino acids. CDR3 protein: CASTGQLNQETQYF. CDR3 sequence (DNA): TGTGCCAGCACCGGACAGCTCAACCAAGAGACCCAGTACTTC.

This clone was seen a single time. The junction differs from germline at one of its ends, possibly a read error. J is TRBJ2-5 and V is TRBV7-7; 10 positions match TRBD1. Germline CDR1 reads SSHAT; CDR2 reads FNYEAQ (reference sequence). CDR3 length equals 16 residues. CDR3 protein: CASSLGVDRGRETQYF. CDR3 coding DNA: TGTGCTAGCAGCTTAGGGGTGGACAGGGGGAGAGAGACCCAGTACTTC.

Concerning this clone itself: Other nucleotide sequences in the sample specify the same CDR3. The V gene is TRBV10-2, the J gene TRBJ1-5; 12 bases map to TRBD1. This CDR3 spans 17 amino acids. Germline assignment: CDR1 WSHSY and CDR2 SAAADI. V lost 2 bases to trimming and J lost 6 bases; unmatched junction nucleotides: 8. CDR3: CASSEGRGDRGLQPQHF. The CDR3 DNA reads TGCGCCAGCAGTGAGGGTCGGGGGGACAGGGGGCTTCAGCCCCAGCATTTT.

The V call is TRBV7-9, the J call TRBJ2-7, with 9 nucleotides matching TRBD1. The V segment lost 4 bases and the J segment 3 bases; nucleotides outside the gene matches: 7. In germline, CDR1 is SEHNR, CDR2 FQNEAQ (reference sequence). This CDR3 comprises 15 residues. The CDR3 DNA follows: TGTGCCAGCAGCTCGGGACAGGGCGGTTTCTACGAGCAGTACTTC. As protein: CASSSGQGGFYEQYF.

The CDR3 coding sequence is TGCGCCAGCGACAGGGGGGACTACGCTTTCTTT. This codes for CASDRGDYAFF. The chain recombines TRBV10-2 with TRBJ1-1, with TRBD1 matching over 9 bases. This CDR3 region has 11 residues. V shed 8 bases, J shed 11 bases, and the junction held 6 bases outside the gene matches. The germline CDR1 and CDR2 sequences are WSHSY and SAAADI.

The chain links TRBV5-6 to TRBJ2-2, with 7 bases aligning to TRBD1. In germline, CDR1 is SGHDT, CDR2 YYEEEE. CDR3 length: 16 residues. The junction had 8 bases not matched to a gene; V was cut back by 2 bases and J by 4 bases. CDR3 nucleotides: TGTGCCAGCAGCTTTAGGGGACAGCCTTTCACCGGGGAGCTGTTTTTT. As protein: CASSFRGQPFTGELFF.

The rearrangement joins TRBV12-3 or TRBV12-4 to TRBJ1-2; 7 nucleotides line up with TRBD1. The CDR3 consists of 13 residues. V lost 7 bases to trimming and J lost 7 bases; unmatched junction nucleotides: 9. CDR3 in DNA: TGTGCCAGCACTTCTGGGACAGTATTTGGCTACACCTTC. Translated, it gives CASTSGTVFGYTF.

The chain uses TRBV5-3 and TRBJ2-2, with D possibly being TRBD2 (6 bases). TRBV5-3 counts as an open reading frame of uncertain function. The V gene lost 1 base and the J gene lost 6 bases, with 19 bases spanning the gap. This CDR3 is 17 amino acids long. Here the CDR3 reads CARSLHRPRGGPGELFF. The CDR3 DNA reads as TGTGCCAGAAGCTTGCATAGGCCCCGGGGAGGTCCCGGGGAGCTGTTTTTT.

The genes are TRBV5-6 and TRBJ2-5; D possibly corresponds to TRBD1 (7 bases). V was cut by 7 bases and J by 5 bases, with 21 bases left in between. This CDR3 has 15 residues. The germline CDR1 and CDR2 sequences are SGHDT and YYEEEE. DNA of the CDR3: TGTGCCAGCGTCCAGGGGGGATTTAGCAGGGAGACCCAGTACTTC. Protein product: CASVQGGFSRETQYF.

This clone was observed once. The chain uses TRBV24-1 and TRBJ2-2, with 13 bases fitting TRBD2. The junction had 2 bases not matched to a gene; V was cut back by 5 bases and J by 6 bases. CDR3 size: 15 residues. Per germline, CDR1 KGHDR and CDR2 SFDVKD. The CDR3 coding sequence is TGTGCCACCAGTGGACTAGCGGGAGGTTCCGGGGAGCTGTTTTTT. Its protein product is CATSGLAGGSGELFF.

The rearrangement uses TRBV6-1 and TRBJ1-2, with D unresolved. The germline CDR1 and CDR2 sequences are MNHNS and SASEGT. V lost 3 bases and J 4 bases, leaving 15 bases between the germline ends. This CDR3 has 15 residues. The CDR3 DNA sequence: TGTGCCAGCAGTGAGTCGGGGAGTCGAGGCTATGGCTACACCTTC. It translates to CASSESGSRGYGYTF.

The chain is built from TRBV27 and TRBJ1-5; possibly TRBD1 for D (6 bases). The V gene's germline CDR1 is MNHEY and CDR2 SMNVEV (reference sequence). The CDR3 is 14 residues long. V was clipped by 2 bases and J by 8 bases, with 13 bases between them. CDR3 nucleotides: TGTGCCAGCAGTTTAATCTACAGGGTAAAGCCCCAGCATTTT. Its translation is CASSLIYRVKPQHF.

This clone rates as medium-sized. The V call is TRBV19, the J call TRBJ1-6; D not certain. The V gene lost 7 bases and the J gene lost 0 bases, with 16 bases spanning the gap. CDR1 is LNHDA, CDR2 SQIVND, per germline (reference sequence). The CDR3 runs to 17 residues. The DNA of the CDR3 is TGTGCCAGTACCTCAGCCCGGCACAGCTCCTATAATTCACCCCTCCACTTT. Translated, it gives CASTSARHSSYNSPLHF.

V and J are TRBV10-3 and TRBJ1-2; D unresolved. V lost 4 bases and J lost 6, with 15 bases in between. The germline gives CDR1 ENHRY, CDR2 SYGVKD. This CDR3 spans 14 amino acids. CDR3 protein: CAISGAGSSDGYTF. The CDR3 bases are TGTGCCATCAGTGGGGCAGGCTCCTCGGATGGCTACACCTTC.

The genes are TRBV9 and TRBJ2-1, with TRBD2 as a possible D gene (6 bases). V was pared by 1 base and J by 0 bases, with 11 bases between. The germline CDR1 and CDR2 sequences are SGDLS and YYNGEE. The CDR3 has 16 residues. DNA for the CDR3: TGTGCCAGCAGCGTAAGTAGCGGAAGCTCCTACAATGAGCAGTTCTTC. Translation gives CASSVSSGSSYNEQFF.

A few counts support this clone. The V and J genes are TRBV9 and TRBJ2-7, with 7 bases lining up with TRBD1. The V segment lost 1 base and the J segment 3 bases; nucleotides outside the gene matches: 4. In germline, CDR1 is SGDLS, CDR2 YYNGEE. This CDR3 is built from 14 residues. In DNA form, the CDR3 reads TGTGCCAGCAGCGTAAGCGCAGGGGGCTACGAGCAGTACTTC. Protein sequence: CASSVSAGGYEQYF.

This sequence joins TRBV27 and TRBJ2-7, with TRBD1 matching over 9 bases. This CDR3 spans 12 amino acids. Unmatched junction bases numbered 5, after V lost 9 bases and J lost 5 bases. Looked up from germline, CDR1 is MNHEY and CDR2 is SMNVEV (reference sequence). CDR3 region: CASWDRVHEQYF. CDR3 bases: TGTGCCAGTTGGGACAGGGTGCACGAGCAGTACTTC.

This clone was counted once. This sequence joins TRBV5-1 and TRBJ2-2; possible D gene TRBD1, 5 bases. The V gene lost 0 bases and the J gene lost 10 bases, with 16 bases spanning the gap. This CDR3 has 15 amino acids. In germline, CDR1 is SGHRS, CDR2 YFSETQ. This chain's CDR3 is CASSLGLGAPAELFF. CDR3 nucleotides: TGCGCCAGCAGCTTGGGCCTAGGGGCTCCGGCGGAGCTGTTTTTT. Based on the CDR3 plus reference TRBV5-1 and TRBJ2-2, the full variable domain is KAGVTQTPRYLIKTRGQQVTLSCSPISGHRSVSWYQQTPGQGLQFLFEYFSETQRNKGNFPGRFSGRQFSNSRSEMNVSTLELGDSALYLCASSLGLGAPAELFFGEGSRLTVL.

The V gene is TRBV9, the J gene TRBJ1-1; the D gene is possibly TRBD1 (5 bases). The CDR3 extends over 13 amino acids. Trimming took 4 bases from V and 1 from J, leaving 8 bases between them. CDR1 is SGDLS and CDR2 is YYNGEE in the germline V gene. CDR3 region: CASSSDRNTEAFF. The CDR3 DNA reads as TGTGCCAGCAGCTCCGACAGGAACACTGAAGCTTTCTTT. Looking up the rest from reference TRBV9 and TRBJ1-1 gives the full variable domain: DSGVTQTPKHLITATGQRVTLRCSPRSGDLSVYWYQQSLDQGLQFLIQYYNGEERAKGNILERFSAQQFPDLHSELNLSSLELGDSALYFCASSSDRNTEAFFGQGTRLTVV.